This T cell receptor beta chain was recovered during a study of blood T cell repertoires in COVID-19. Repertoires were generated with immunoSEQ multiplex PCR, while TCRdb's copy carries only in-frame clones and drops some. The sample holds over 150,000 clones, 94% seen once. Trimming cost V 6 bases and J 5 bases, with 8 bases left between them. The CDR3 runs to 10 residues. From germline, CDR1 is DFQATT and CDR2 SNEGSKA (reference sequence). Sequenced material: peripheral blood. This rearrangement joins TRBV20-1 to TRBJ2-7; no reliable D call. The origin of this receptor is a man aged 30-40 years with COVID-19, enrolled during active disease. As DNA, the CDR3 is TGCAGTGCCCAGGAAAACGAGCAGTACTTC. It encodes CSAQENEQYF.